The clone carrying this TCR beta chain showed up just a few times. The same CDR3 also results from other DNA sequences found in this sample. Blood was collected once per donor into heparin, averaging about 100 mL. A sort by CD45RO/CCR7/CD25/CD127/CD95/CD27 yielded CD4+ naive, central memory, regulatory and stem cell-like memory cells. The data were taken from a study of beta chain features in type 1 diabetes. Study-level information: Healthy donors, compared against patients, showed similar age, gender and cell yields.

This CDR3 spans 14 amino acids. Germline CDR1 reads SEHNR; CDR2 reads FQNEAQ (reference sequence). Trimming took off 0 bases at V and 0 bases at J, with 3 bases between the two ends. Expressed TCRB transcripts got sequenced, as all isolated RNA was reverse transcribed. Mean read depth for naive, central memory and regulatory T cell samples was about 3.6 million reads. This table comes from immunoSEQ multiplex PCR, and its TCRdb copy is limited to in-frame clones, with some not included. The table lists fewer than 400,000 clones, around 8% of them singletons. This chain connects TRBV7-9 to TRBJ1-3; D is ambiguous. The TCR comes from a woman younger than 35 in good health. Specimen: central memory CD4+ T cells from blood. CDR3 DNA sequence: TGTGCCAGCAGCTTAGCAGGCTCTGGAAACACCATATATTTT. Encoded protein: CASSLAGSGNTIYF.